The sequence of this T cell receptor beta chain was determined in a study of response to subunit inactivated influenza vaccine. General observations from the study: New T cells are recruited in small numbers by each seasonal influenza vaccination, according to the authors' suggestion.

This clonotype has more than one count but fewer than ten. The antigen is not known. Each CDR3 protein gets one entry after TCRdb re-called the RT-PCR reads with MiXCR. The sample includes fewer than 700,000 distinct CDR3 sequences, approximately 12% of them seen just once. V shed 6 bases and J shed 0 bases, with 18 bases lying between them. Per the germline V gene, CDR1 is DFQATT and CDR2 is SNEGSKA (reference sequence). The CDR3 extends over 15 amino acids. The chain recombines TRBV20-1 with TRBJ2-7; the D gene is possibly TRBD1 (6 bases). The source was PBMCs from blood, collected roughly 6 weeks after vaccination. The receptor's source is a man aged 50-60 years who received an inactivated influenza vaccine. The DNA of the CDR3 is TGCAGTGCGACCAAGGGACACGCCGACTCCTACGAGCAGTACTTC. It is translated as CSATKGHADSYEQYF.